Here is one T cell receptor (beta chain) with its context. No antigen is known for it. CDR1 and CDR2 (germline): MNHEY, SMNVEV (reference sequence). This CDR3 has 15 amino acids. V trimming: 6 bases; J trimming: 4 bases; junction bases outside the gene matches: 12. The PCR ran on 60 Vbeta and 13 Jbeta primers. Data came from immunoSEQ multiplex PCR; TCRdb stores just in-frame clones and leaves some out. The data show some 150,000 clones, 65% to 85% seen once. The sample comes from a study of cytomegalovirus exposure and HLA in healthy donors. Study-wide points: It was in a later analysis that TCR association rates were seen to vary by HLA locus, highest for DRB1 and lowest for HLA-C.

The receptor comes from a woman aged 18 to 35 in good health and CMV-seronegative. The V call is TRBV27, the J call TRBJ2-7; 7 bases fit TRBD1. Sequencing was done on a sample of PBMCs. CDR3 protein: CASSRPGTVRYEQYF. The CDR3 coding sequence is TGTGCCAGCAGCCGACCCGGGACAGTGAGGTACGAGCAGTACTTC.